This T cell receptor beta chain came from a study of T cells after yellow fever vaccination. About the research overall: The SMART-Seq v4 Ultra Low Input method served to prepare the low-cell-number fractions. General study findings and limits: After the booster, nearly 98% of CD4 and more than 75% of CD8 primary-response clones were re-detected. Relatively few clonotypes were ones that appeared in both CD4 and CD8 compartments.

TCRdb independently ran MiXCR on the 5' RACE reads; one entry per CDR3 protein. The table lists approximately 300,000 distinct CDR3 sequences, approximately 11% of them singletons. A few counts support this clonotype. Its antigen is undetermined. Trimming pared 6 bases from V and 0 bases from J, leaving 8 bases between. Germline V gives CDR1 SGHTA, CDR2 FQGNSA. CDR3 size: 13 residues. The chain joins TRBV7-2 to TRBJ1-1; TRBD1 is a possible D gene (6 bases). The sample in question was CD4+ T cells sorted from PBMCs, obtained 45 days after the yellow fever booster vaccination. The receptor was isolated from a man aged 18 to 29 who received the YFV17D yellow fever vaccine. The CDR3 is CASRGGMNTEAFF. CDR3 DNA sequence: TGTGCCAGCAGAGGGGGGATGAACACTGAAGCTTTCTTT. The variable domain in full, completed from reference TRBV7-2 and TRBJ1-1, reads GAGVSQSPSNKVTEKGKDVELRCDPISGHTALYWYRQSLGQGLEFLIYFQGNSAPDKSGLPSDRFSAERTGGSVSTLTIQRTQQEDSAVYLCASRGGMNTEAFFGQGTRLTVV.